The clone carrying this T cell receptor (beta chain) was counted a single time. What it binds is not known. The data belong to a study of shared clonotypes between healthy human individuals. Only in-frame clones appear in the TCRdb table, and some are missing; sequencing was by immunoSEQ multiplex PCR. The sample holds almost 700,000 clones, 92% seen once. Whole-study findings and limits: Among the subsets, naive ones generally showed larger estimated richness than memory ones. Shared clonotypes: about 5.3% naive CD4, around 3.5% naive CD8, 2.3% memory CD4, roughly 0.4% memory CD8.

It was CD45RO-negative cells, positively selected for CCR7, that made up naive CD8 cells, with terminally differentiated effector memory CD45RA+ cells excluded. Nashville, Tennessee was home to all donors, who were Caucasian adults. The germline V gene encodes CDR1 MNHEY and CDR2 SMNVEV (reference sequence). Trimming took off 2 bases at V and 1 base at J, with 8 bases between the two ends. The CDR3 runs to 14 residues. The material sequenced was naive CD8+ T cells sorted from blood. The clonotype was recovered from a man under 40 in good health. The rearrangement joins TRBV27 to TRBJ2-5; D not resolved. The CDR3 nucleotides are TGTGCCAGCAGTTTAAAGGACGGCCAAGAGACCCAGTACTTC. Translated: CASSLKDGQETQYF.